These 25 T cell receptor beta chains came from one sample sequenced in a study of blood T cell repertoires in COVID-19. Libraries were prepared by immunoSEQ multiplex PCR; TCRdb keeps only in-frame clonotypes and omits some of them. The table records 75,000 to 85,000 clones, 80% to 90% of them present only once. Material: peripheral blood. These receptors were collected from a human donor in a cohort sampled during active COVID-19.

This clone has only one observation. The chain combines TRBV5-4 with TRBJ2-7; TRBD1 is a possible D gene (5 bases). CDR1 is SGHNT, CDR2 YYREEE, per germline (reference sequence). The CDR3 runs 14 residues. V lost 4 bases and J lost 0, with 11 bases in between. The CDR3 sequence: CASSRRTSSYEQYF. The CDR3 bases are TGTGCCAGCAGCCGCAGGACAAGCTCCTACGAGCAGTACTTC.

Worth noting for this clone: This CDR3 is also generated by other DNA sequences in the sample. The chain combines TRBV5-1 with TRBJ1-5; D is possibly TRBD1 (6 bases). CDR3 length: 14 residues. Germline CDR1 reads SGHRS; CDR2 reads YFSETQ. With 0 bases removed from V and 2 bases from J, the gap between germline ends came to 6 bases. CDR3 residues: CASSLEGGNQPQHF. CDR3 nucleotides: TGCGCCAGCAGCTTGGAGGGGGGCAATCAGCCCCAGCATTTT.

The chain is built from TRBV5-5 and TRBJ2-2; perhaps TRBD2 as D (6 bases). Germline CDR1 is SGHKS and CDR2 is YYEKEE (reference sequence). This CDR3 has 19 amino acids. Trimming took 4 bases from V and 2 from J, leaving 24 bases between them. CDR3 loop: CASSPDSFPAGFNTGELFF. The CDR3 nucleotides are TGTGCCAGCAGCCCCGATTCTTTCCCTGCGGGATTTAACACCGGGGAGCTGTTTTTT.

The rearrangement joins TRBV6-6 to TRBJ1-4, with 8 bases lining up with TRBD1. The CDR3 is 13 amino acids. Germline assignment: CDR1 MNHNY and CDR2 SVGAGI (reference sequence). V shed 2 bases, J shed 11 bases, and the junction held 4 bases outside the gene matches. The CDR3 region is CASSYVTGDKLFF. In DNA, the CDR3 is TGTGCCAGCAGTTACGTGACAGGGGATAAACTGTTTTTT.

In nucleotides, the CDR3 is TGTGCCAGCTCTCCAGAACCGGGAGACTACAATGAGCAGTTCTTC. It codes for CASSPEPGDYNEQFF. The rearrangement uses TRBV7-2 and TRBJ2-1, with a possible D match to TRBD2 (6 bases). V was trimmed by 8 bases and J by 3 bases, leaving 17 bases between them. This CDR3 comprises 15 residues. Germline CDR1 reads SGHTA; CDR2 reads FQGNSA.

This chain links TRBV7-2 with TRBJ1-6; no clear D. Germline V lookup: CDR1 SGHTA, CDR2 FQGNSA. There are 17 residues in the CDR3. The V end lost 0 bases, the J end lost 9 bases, and 18 bases lay between the germline ends. The CDR3 reads CASSLAQFGQTGSPLHF. CDR3 DNA sequence: TGTGCCAGCAGCTTAGCGCAGTTTGGGCAAACCGGTTCACCCCTCCACTTT.

This rearrangement joins TRBV7-3 to TRBJ2-3; D may be TRBD2 (5 bases). V was cut by 4 bases and J by 3 bases, with 17 bases left in between. CDR3 length equals 16 residues. Looked up from germline, CDR1 is SGHTA and CDR2 is FQGTGA. Here the CDR3 DNA reads TGTGCCAGCAGCTCCCCCGAGGGTACCGGGACAGATACGCAGTATTTT. Amino acid sequence: CASSSPEGTGTDTQYF.

V is TRBV10-3 and J is TRBJ2-7; 15 bases fit TRBD2. The V segment lost 6 bases and the J segment 4 bases; nucleotides outside the gene matches: 1. CDR1 is ENHRY, CDR2 SYGVKD, per germline. This CDR3 spans 14 amino acids. The CDR3 bases are TGTGCCATCAGAGGGACTAGCGGGAGGTACGAGCAGTACTTC. It is translated as CAIRGTSGRYEQYF.

The CDR3 loop is CASSEQLTSGEKAQYF. In DNA form, the CDR3 reads TGTGCCAGCAGTGAACAGCTGACTAGCGGGGAGAAGGCCCAGTACTTC. This sequence joins TRBV6-1 and TRBJ2-5, with 11 bases matching TRBD2. CDR1 and CDR2 (germline): MNHNS, SASEGT. V shed 2 bases and J 9 bases; nucleotides not matched to a gene: 11. CDR3 length equals 16 residues.

This rearrangement joins TRBV7-3 to TRBJ2-2, with unresolved D. CDR3 length equals 17 residues. V was trimmed by 2 bases and J by 6 bases, leaving 19 bases between them. Looked up from germline, CDR1 is SGHTA and CDR2 is FQGTGA. Here the CDR3 DNA reads TGTGCCAGCAGCTTAGAGGCGGCGATCCGGCACCCCGGGGAGCTGTTTTTT. It yields the protein CASSLEAAIRHPGELFF.

The chain is built from TRBV7-9 and TRBJ1-1, with a possible D match to TRBD1 (5 bases). V lost 7 bases and J lost 1, with 13 bases in between. This CDR3 comprises 14 residues. The germline V gene has CDR1 SEHNR and CDR2 FQNEAQ (reference sequence). The CDR3 nucleotides read TGTGCCAGCAACCGCGGGGCAACGAACACTGAAGCTTTCTTT. Protein sequence: CASNRGATNTEAFF.

The chain couples TRBV7-5 to TRBJ2-2; the table's D gene call, TRBD1, was not cross checked with the DNA. TRBV7-5 is a pseudogene. The CDR3 contains 14 residues. CDR3 region: CARSFDAGHGELFF. CDR3 sequence (DNA): TGTGCCAGAAGCTTTGACGCAGGGCACGGGGAGCTGTTTTTT.

The chain combines TRBV4-2 with TRBJ2-2; the D is unclear. CDR3 length: 15 residues. Trimming took off 3 bases at V and 0 bases at J, with 8 bases between the two ends. Germline CDR1 LGHNA, CDR2 YNFKEQ. The CDR3 DNA reads as TGTGCCAGCAGCCAGGGCGCCTCGAACACCGGGGAGCTGTTTTTT. As protein: CASSQGASNTGELFF.

This clone was detected once. The chain joins TRBV10-3 to TRBJ2-7; 9 nucleotides align to TRBD2. The V gene's germline CDR1 is ENHRY and CDR2 SYGVKD. V shed 6 bases, J shed 2 bases, and the junction held 5 bases outside the gene matches. There are 14 residues in the CDR3. The chain's CDR3 is CAIRETSGTYEQYF. The CDR3 coding sequence is TGTGCCATCAGGGAGACTAGCGGTACCTACGAGCAGTACTTC.

This clone was found once. The V and J genes are TRBV9 and TRBJ2-1; D not resolved. The CDR3 length is 15 residues. Trimming cost V 0 bases and J 0 bases, with 7 bases left between them. Per the germline V gene, CDR1 is SGDLS and CDR2 is YYNGEE. The CDR3 region has the DNA TGTGCCAGCAGCGTAGGCGCGAGCTCCTACAATGAGCAGTTCTTC. Protein product: CASSVGASSYNEQFF.

The gene calls are TRBV28 and TRBJ2-1; 9 bases agree with TRBD2. The CDR3 has 15 residues. The V and J ends lost 7 bases and 8 bases, in that order; junction bases with no gene match: 12. The V gene's germline CDR1 is MDHEN and CDR2 SYDVKM. CDR3 amino acids: CASIARGGTPDEQFF. As DNA, the CDR3 is TGTGCCAGCATTGCGCGGGGGGGGACCCCCGATGAGCAGTTCTTC. The complete variable domain, with remaining parts taken from reference TRBV28 and TRBJ2-1, reads DVKVTQSSRYLVKRTGEKVFLECVQDMDHENMFWYRQDPGLGLRLIYFSYDVKMKEKGDIPEGYSVSREKKERFSLILESASTNQTSMYLCASIARGGTPDEQFFGPGTRLTVL.

The chain employs TRBV3-1 (or the pseudogene TRBV3-2) and TRBJ2-7; D is possibly TRBD2 (6 bases). The V end was cut by 3 bases, the J end by 5 bases, with 14 bases between. Per germline, CDR1 LGHDT and CDR2 YNNKEL (reference sequence). This CDR3 comprises 14 residues. The CDR3 loop is CASSHGSGDDEQYF. The CDR3 DNA reads TGTGCCAGCAGCCACGGGAGTGGGGATGACGAGCAGTACTTC.

The J gene is TRBJ1-4, the V gene TRBV7-8; 7 bases map to TRBD1. V lost 5 bases and J lost 5; bases outside the gene matches: 2. Germline CDR1 SGHVS, CDR2 FQNEAQ. This CDR3 comprises 13 residues. The CDR3 region has the DNA TGTGCCAGCAGCCCCAGGGGGAATGAAAAACTGTTTTTT. Protein sequence: CASSPRGNEKLFF.

The V gene is TRBV18, the J gene TRBJ1-1; no reliable D call. The CDR3 consists of 14 residues. Germline CDR1 KGHSH, CDR2 LQKENI. V was pared by 3 bases and J by 7 bases, with 15 bases between. The CDR3 DNA reads TGTGCCAGCTCACCGGGAGTATCCACCTTTGAAGCTTTCTTT. Protein: CASSPGVSTFEAFF.

The sample holds one count of this clone. This chain links TRBV4-2 with TRBJ2-1, with D possibly matching TRBD2 (5 bases). The V gene's germline CDR1 is LGHNA and CDR2 YNFKEQ. The CDR3 is 13 amino acids. V lost 1 base, J lost 9 bases, and 10 bases lay in between. The CDR3 DNA sequence: TGTGCCAGCAGCCAAGGTAGCGTCGGTGAGCAGTTCTTC. Encoded protein: CASSQGSVGEQFF.

The chain uses TRBV5-1 and TRBJ1-1; unclear D gene. This CDR3 contains 14 residues. Germline loops: CDR1 SGHRS, CDR2 YFSETQ. Trimming removed 5 bases at V and 1 base at J, with 12 bases between. CDR3 region: CASSLYSQNTEAFF. CDR3 nucleotides: TGCGCCAGCAGTCTTTACAGCCAGAACACTGAAGCTTTCTTT.

This chain joins TRBV6-4 and TRBJ1-4, with 7 bases aligning to TRBD1. The germline CDR1 and CDR2 sequences are MRHNA and SNTAGT. This CDR3 contains 18 residues. V trimming: 2 bases; J trimming: 5 bases; junction bases outside the gene matches: 14. Written as DNA, the CDR3 is TGTGCCAGCAGTGACCCATCATTAACCGGGACAGAGAATGAAAAACTGTTTTTT. Translating it yields CASSDPSLTGTENEKLFF.

The V gene is TRBV10-3, the J gene TRBJ2-7; 8 bases are a match to TRBD2. The V gene's germline CDR1 is ENHRY and CDR2 SYGVKD. Trimming removed 6 bases from V and 2 bases from J; junction bases left unmatched: 9. This CDR3 contains 15 residues. Here the CDR3 reads CAISTRSGLAYEQYF. CDR3 sequence (DNA): TGTGCCATCAGCACGCGGTCGGGACTAGCCTACGAGCAGTACTTC.

This chain connects TRBV7-6 to TRBJ1-1; no firm D call. Trimming cost V 1 base and J 11 bases, with 11 bases left between them. CDR1 and CDR2 (germline): SGHVS, FNYEAQ. The CDR3 runs to 12 residues. The CDR3 nucleotides are TGTGCCAGCAGCTTAGAGAACGGTTGGGCTTTCTTT. Translation gives CASSLENGWAFF.

The chain couples TRBV7-2 to TRBJ2-3, with D maybe TRBD2 (7 bases). Trimming cost V 6 bases and J 6 bases, with 16 bases left between them. The CDR3 length is 14 residues. The germline CDR1 and CDR2 sequences are SGHTA and FQGNSA. This CDR3 reads CASRPGLGGDTQYF. CDR3 coding DNA: TGTGCCAGCAGACCAGGACTAGGGGGGGATACGCAGTATTTT.